This TCR beta chain was obtained from a study of regulatory T cells in long-lasting Graves disease. Study-wide points: Rather than thyroid tissue, only peripheral blood underwent study.

With 8 bases clipped from V and 0 bases from J, the junction kept 10 bases outside the gene matches. Germline V gives CDR1 MDHEN, CDR2 SYDVKM. There are 15 residues in the CDR3. In this sample, this clonotype turned up many times. Its cognate antigen is unknown. With iRepertoire HTBI primers and Arm-PCR of CDR3 regions, TCR beta libraries were built. TCRdb redid the calling of the multiplex PCR reads with MiXCR, one entry per CDR3 protein. The repertoire consists of hundreds of thousands of distinct CDR3 sequences, with roughly 15% occurring once and the leading ten covering 18%. Sample time point: newly diagnosed GD, antithyroid drugs for less than 3 months. The TCR library was made from RNA that had been extracted from PBMCs in TRIzol. Each patient gave 7.5 to 9 milliliters of EDTA-anticoagulated peripheral blood. A further study also used this sample, focusing on T cells in Graves' hyperthyroidism and ophthalmopathy. That source notes: Recently diagnosed hyperthyroidism of less than 2 months' duration affected patients aged 18 to 65.

The genes are TRBV28 and TRBJ2-7; TRBD2 matches at 7 bases. This specimen was peripheral blood mononuclear cells (PBMCs), taken at new diagnosis, from a patient treated with antithyroid drugs. The source of this sequence is a woman between 25 and 40 years old with Graves disease. In DNA, the CDR3 is TGTGCCAGCCACCGGGGTAGCGGGTTCTCCTACGAGCAGTACTTC. Amino acids: CASHRGSGFSYEQYF.